This TCR beta chain was retrieved from a study of CDR3 diversity in severe acne. Germline CDR1 and CDR2: LNHNV and YYDKDF (reference sequence). The V gene lost 5 bases and the J gene lost 2 bases, with 16 bases spanning the gap. The CDR3 covers 15 residues. TCRdb reanalysed the PCR reads using MiXCR and keeps one entry per CDR3 protein. The data show under 95,000 distinct CDR3 sequences, with roughly half seen just once and 9.5% to 13% held by the top ten. The clonotype comes from a male donor in good health, serving as a control. The V and J genes are TRBV15 and TRBJ2-7; TRBD1 might be the D (6 bases). Sequenced material: blood. CDR3 loop: CATSEGVTGTYEQYF. In DNA form, the CDR3 reads TGTGCCACCAGCGAGGGGGTCACGGGAACCTACGAGCAGTACTTC.